These T cell receptor beta chains were read from a single sample in a study of T cell responses to AZD1222 COVID-19 vaccine. Sequencing used immunoSEQ multiplex PCR; TCRdb keeps in-frame clones, though not all of them. The profile covers roughly 50,000 clones, with 65% to 90% appearing a single time and approximately 7% taken by the ten largest. Source: peripheral blood, taken 28 days after the second AZD1222 dose. Receptor source: an adult who received the AZD1222 COVID-19 vaccine. CDR3s include the opening cysteine and the closing phenylalanine or tryptophan. D genes are given only for firm matches. A clone size is listed for some rows: how often the clone was seen (once, few, many), or a class if it is expanded.

j_call | d_call | v_call | clone_size | cdr3_aa | cdr3_nt
TRBJ2-7 | TRBD1 | TRBV7-8 | few | CASSLGSRDSYEQYF | TGTGCCAGCAGCTTAGGAAGCCGGGACAGTTACGAGCAGTACTTC
TRBJ1-1 | . | TRBV19 | . | CASSIFGRQNTEAFF | TGTGCCAGTAGTATCTTCGGCCGGCAGAACACTGAAGCTTTCTTT
TRBJ1-5 | TRBD1 | TRBV19 | . | CASNDRANQPQHF | TGTGCCAGCAACGACAGGGCCAATCAGCCCCAGCATTTT
TRBJ1-2 | TRBD1 | TRBV6-1 | . | CASSEAWTGTANYGYTF | TGTGCCAGCAGTGAAGCGTGGACCGGGACAGCAAACTATGGCTACACCTTC
TRBJ2-1 | . | TRBV14 | . | CASSQADEGEQFF | TGTGCCAGCAGCCAAGCAGATGAGGGGGAGCAGTTCTTC
TRBJ2-7 | . | TRBV28 | . | CASRVEGYEQYF | TGTGCCAGCAGAGTTGAGGGCTACGAGCAGTACTTC
TRBJ2-7 | TRBD2 | TRBV6-6 | few | CASTRGTSGRVNEQYF | TGTGCCAGCACCCGTGGGACTAGCGGGAGGGTGAACGAGCAGTACTTC
TRBJ2-7 | . | TRBV11-2 | . | CASSFPRAGARRDEQYF | TGTGCCAGCAGCTTCCCCAGGGCCGGAGCGAGGAGGGACGAGCAGTACTTC
TRBJ2-6 | TRBD1 | TRBV11-2 | once | CASSLVTGGSGANVLTF | TGTGCCAGCAGCTTAGTAACAGGGGGCTCTGGGGCCAACGTCCTGACTTTC
TRBJ1-1 | . | TRBV29-1 | once | CSVEEGLNTEAFF | TGCAGCGTTGAAGAGGGTCTAAACACTGAAGCTTTCTTT
TRBJ2-1 | . | TRBV5-1 | few | CASSWATPGLEQFF | TGCGCCAGCAGCTGGGCCACCCCGGGACTCGAGCAGTTCTTC
TRBJ2-6 | . | TRBV7-3 | . | CASSLTLSSGANVLTF | TGTGCCAGCAGCTTAACACTCTCTTCTGGGGCCAACGTCCTGACTTTC
TRBJ2-7 | . | TRBV7-8 | . | CASSLAQGPHEQYF | TGTGCCAGCAGCTTAGCCCAGGGACCACACGAGCAGTACTTC
TRBJ2-7 | . | TRBV6-6 | . | CASSYSMAGVEQYF | TGTGCCAGCAGTTACTCGATGGCTGGGGTCGAGCAGTACTTC
TRBJ2-2 | TRBD1 | TRBV2 | . | CASSEDRTGVTGELFF | TGTGCCAGCAGTGAAGATCGGACAGGGGTCACCGGGGAGCTGTTTTTT
TRBJ2-6 | . | TRBV28 | . | CASSPPGLPSGANVLTF | TGTGCCAGCAGTCCCCCGGGACTGCCCTCTGGGGCCAACGTCCTGACTTTC
TRBJ2-7 | . | TRBV7-9 | . | CASSRTPAVYEQYF | TGTGCCAGCAGTCGAACCCCAGCCGTATACGAGCAGTACTTC
TRBJ2-3 | . | TRBV29-1 | . | CSVLVTITDTQYF | TGCAGCGTCTTGGTGACTATTACAGATACGCAGTATTTT
TRBJ2-4 | TRBD1 | TRBV18 | . | CASSLGTVNIQYF | TGTGCCAGCTCCCTTGGGACAGTAAACATTCAGTACTTC
TRBJ2-3 | TRBD1 | TRBV10-3 | . | CAISALQGASTDTQYF | TGTGCCATCAGTGCCCTACAGGGGGCTAGCACAGATACGCAGTATTTT
TRBJ1-1 | . | TRBV28 | . | CASRRTLYTEAFF | TGTGCCAGCAGACGGACCCTATACACTGAAGCTTTCTTT
TRBJ1-2 | . | TRBV7-3 | few | CASSLRAGISYGYTF | TGTGCCAGCAGCTTAAGGGCAGGGATTAGCTATGGCTACACCTTC
TRBJ2-1 | TRBD1 | TRBV5-8 | . | CASSLQGVTYNEQFF | TGTGCCAGCAGCCTACAGGGGGTGACCTACAATGAGCAGTTCTTC
TRBJ2-7 | . | TRBV7-9 | . | CASSRSGASRLSYEQYF | TGTGCCAGCAGCCGGTCCGGGGCTTCCCGACTCTCCTACGAGCAGTACTTC
TRBJ2-7 | . | TRBV6-5 | once | CASSWGRGTGKYEQYF | TGTGCCAGCAGTTGGGGTAGGGGAACGGGAAAATACGAGCAGTACTTC
TRBJ1-4 | TRBD1 | TRBV5-8 | . | CASRQGGNEKLFF | TGTGCCAGCAGACAGGGGGGCAATGAAAAACTGTTTTTT
TRBJ1-6 | . | TRBV7-2 | . | CASTSLDSSYNSPLHF | TGTGCCAGCACCTCCCTGGACAGCTCCTATAATTCACCCCTCCACTTT
TRBJ1-1 | TRBD1 | TRBV12-3/TRBV12-4 | . | CASSTRGLGEAFF | TGTGCCAGCAGCACCAGGGGGCTCGGTGAAGCTTTCTTT
TRBJ1-1 | . | TRBV7-9 | . | CASSLLIGNTEAFF | TGTGCCAGCAGCTTATTGATTGGGAACACTGAAGCTTTCTTT
TRBJ2-7 | TRBD2 | TRBV3-1/TRBV3-2 | . | CASSPLAGGPGPKYEQYF | TGTGCCAGCAGCCCGTTAGCGGGAGGGCCGGGCCCGAAATACGAGCAGTACTTC
TRBJ1-4 | . | TRBV7-9 | . | CASSLGVGNNEKLFF | TGTGCCAGCAGCTTAGGGGTAGGGAATAATGAAAAACTGTTTTTT
TRBJ2-1 | . | TRBV2 | . | CASSGFYEQFF | TGTGCCAGCAGTGGGTTCTATGAGCAGTTCTTC
TRBJ2-1 | TRBD2 | TRBV7-7 | . | CASSNREGLAGGEQFF | TGTGCCAGCAGCAACAGAGAGGGGCTAGCGGGAGGTGAGCAGTTCTTC
TRBJ2-7 | . | TRBV27 | . | CASSLSDLSRQYF | TGTGCCAGCAGTTTATCGGACCTCTCGCGGCAGTACTTC
TRBJ2-2 | . | TRBV7-9 | . | CASSTGTNTGELFF | TGTGCCAGCAGCACCGGGACGAACACCGGGGAGCTGTTTTTT
TRBJ1-5 | . | TRBV28 | . | CASSLTPRSRQPQHF | TGTGCCAGCAGTTTAACCCCCCGGTCTAGGCAGCCCCAGCATTTT
TRBJ2-7 | TRBD2 | TRBV18 | . | CASSPGSGRVYEQYF | TGTGCCAGCTCACCAGGCAGCGGGAGGGTCTACGAGCAGTACTTC
TRBJ2-1 | TRBD2 | TRBV14 | . | CASSLQRERAYNEQFF | TGTGCCAGCAGCCTGCAGCGGGAGAGGGCCTACAATGAGCAGTTCTTC
TRBJ2-2 | TRBD1 | TRBV5-1 | . | CASSLGTGGTGELFF | TGCGCCAGCAGCTTGGGGACAGGGGGAACCGGGGAGCTGTTTTTT
TRBJ2-7 | TRBD1 | TRBV28 | . | CASRPPGTGAYEQYF | TGTGCCAGCAGGCCGCCGGGGACAGGGGCTTACGAGCAGTACTTC
TRBJ1-4 | . | TRBV27 | . | CASSISWGNEKLFF | TGTGCCAGCAGTATCTCATGGGGTAATGAAAAACTGTTTTTT
TRBJ1-2 | . | TRBV9 | . | CASSVGGIDYGYTF | TGTGCCAGCAGCGTAGGGGGGATCGACTATGGCTACACCTTC
TRBJ2-7 | . | TRBV19 | . | CASKRVAAYSYEQYF | TGTGCCAGTAAGAGAGTAGCGGCATACTCCTACGAGCAGTACTTC
TRBJ2-6 | . | TRBV3-1/TRBV3-2 | . | CASSQAERWQGTGANVLTF | TGTGCCAGCAGCCAAGCCGAACGGTGGCAGGGGACTGGGGCCAACGTCCTGACTTTC
TRBJ2-1 | . | TRBV6-2/TRBV6-3 | . | CASSHGGTVSEQFF | TGTGCCAGCAGTCACGGCGGGACGGTGAGTGAGCAGTTCTTC
TRBJ1-2 | . | TRBV2 | once | CASSEGLNYGYTF | TGTGCCAGCAGTGAGGGCCTGAACTATGGCTACACCTTC
TRBJ2-3 | . | TRBV2 | once | CASTRGRADTQYF | TGTGCCAGCACCAGGGGGAGGGCAGATACGCAGTATTTT
TRBJ1-2 | . | TRBV4-1 | once | CASSQDSQPYGYTF | TGCGCCAGCAGCCAAGACAGTCAACCTTATGGCTACACCTTC
TRBJ2-7 | . | TRBV5-4 | . | CASSFAGGEQYF | TGTGCCAGCAGCTTTGCCGGGGGCGAGCAGTACTTC
TRBJ2-7 | . | TRBV6-5 | . | CASPDGAFSYEQYF | TGTGCCAGCCCCGACGGAGCGTTCTCCTACGAGCAGTACTTC
TRBJ2-7 | . | TRBV6-2/TRBV6-3 | . | CASSFGRSYEQYF | TGTGCCAGCAGTTTTGGACGATCCTACGAGCAGTACTTC
TRBJ2-5 | TRBD1 | TRBV7-9 | . | CASSYSGGAVGETQYF | TGTGCCAGCAGCTACTCAGGGGGCGCGGTCGGTGAGACCCAGTACTTC
TRBJ2-3 | TRBD2 | TRBV28 | few | CASSLGGSRADTQYF | TGTGCCAGCAGTTTGGGGGGGAGCAGAGCAGATACGCAGTATTTT
TRBJ2-1 | TRBD2 | TRBV7-9 | . | CASSLGLAGFEQFF | TGTGCCAGCAGCCTCGGACTAGCGGGATTCGAGCAGTTCTTC
TRBJ2-7 | TRBD2 | TRBV14 | . | CASSQAGGPPYEQYF | TGTGCCAGCAGCCAAGCGGGAGGGCCCCCCTACGAGCAGTACTTC
TRBJ2-2 | TRBD1 | TRBV6-6 | . | CASSRPGTGFGGRELFF | TGTGCCAGCAGCCGACCCGGGACAGGGTTTGGGGGGAGGGAGCTGTTTTTT
TRBJ2-7 | . | TRBV2 | few | CASTPGTTVFWYF | TGTGCCAGCACCCCCGGGACCACAGTTTTCTGGTACTTC
TRBJ2-3 | . | TRBV5-1 | . | CASSLALVADTQYF | TGCGCCAGCAGCTTGGCGCTAGTTGCAGATACGCAGTATTTT
TRBJ2-2 | . | TRBV7-9 | . | CASSSPGATGELFF | TGTGCCAGCAGCTCCCCGGGAGCGACCGGGGAGCTGTTTTTT
TRBJ2-7 | . | TRBV18 | . | CASSPEGTSLYEQYF | TGTGCCAGCTCACCAGAGGGGACAAGCCTCTACGAGCAGTACTTC